The T cell receptor (beta chain) described here comes from a study of technical replicates of blood from a handful of donors. CDR1 is SGHDN, CDR2 FVKESK, per germline. The junction had 6 bases not matched to a gene; V was cut back by 2 bases and J by 3 bases. The CDR3 length is 15 residues. Produced via immunoSEQ multiplex PCR; TCRdb's table is partial and in-frame only. This sample yields 95,000 or so clones, of which 85% to 95% are seen a single time; around 0.3% belongs to the top ten. Material: T cells isolated from PBMCs. This receptor was taken from a human donor in good health. The gene calls are TRBV14 and TRBJ2-7, with 8 bases that match TRBD1. The CDR3: CASSQPGTGDYEQYF. The CDR3 DNA sequence: TGTGCCAGCAGCCAACCCGGGACAGGTGACTACGAGCAGTACTTC.